This T cell receptor (beta chain) was profiled in a study of blood T cell repertoires in COVID-19. In the study overall: Acute-phase and convalescent COVID-19 samples originated in the United States, Italy and Spain. Nucleic acid was either cDNA or gDNA, and it came from T cells, B-cell-depleted T cells, or PBMCs.

The CDR3 has 18 amino acids. As processed by the authors: By means of reference gene primer amplification, nucleated cell counts were estimated. This table comes from immunoSEQ multiplex PCR, and its TCRdb copy is limited to in-frame clones, with some not included. V, J and clone size derive from that table, while D and trimming were established from the DNA sequence. The sample has 90,000 to 120,000 clones; approximately 93% are singletons. The sequence was obtained from a man between 60 and 75 years old with acute or convalescent COVID-19. The rearrangement uses TRBV21-1 and TRBJ2-3; the DNA was not compared with TRBD2, the D call given in the table. TRBV21-1 is a recognized pseudogene. Sequenced sample: peripheral blood. CDR3 residues: CASSKHYRAGLRTDTQYF. The DNA of the CDR3 is TGTGCCAGCAGCAAACATTATCGAGCGGGACTACGCACAGATACGCAGTATTTT.